This entry lists 30 T cell receptor beta chains sequenced from one sample in a study of CD8+ T cells in alopecia areata. The sorting of pooled cutaneous lymph node cells relied on CD4, CD8alpha, NKG2D, NKG2ACE and other markers. Extracted RNA was reverse transcribed into cDNA, the sequencing template. Sequencing used immunoSEQ multiplex PCR; TCRdb keeps in-frame clones, though not all of them. There are about 270,000 clones in the sample, none observed a single time. The sample taken for sequencing was CD4+ T cells sorted from a lymph node. The origin of the receptors is a C3H/HeJ mouse with alopecia areata. The strain's MHC: H2-k.

On this clone itself: The genes are named according to mouse. The read stops 4 residues short of the end of the CDR3; the missing end is completed from the germline J gene. This chain links TRBV31 with TRBJ2-1, with TRBD2 matching 9 bases. The germline gives CDR1 GKSSPN, CDR2 SITVG. The CDR3 totals 13 residues. The J segment lost 4 bases and the V segment lost 3 bases, leaving 1 base of the junction unmatched. CDR3 DNA, as far as it was read: TGTGCCTGGAGCGGGACTGGGTATGCT. It yields the protein CAWSGTGYA. In full, the CDR3 reads CAWSGTGYAEQFF.

About this clone: Mouse germline and gene names are used. The read finishes 4 residues shy of the CDR3 end, and the germline J gene is used to complete it. The chain recombines TRBV5 with TRBJ1-2, with a weak D call TRBD1 (6 bases). The V end lost 4 bases, the J end lost 0 bases, and 12 bases lay between the germline ends. The CDR3 runs 15 residues. Germline CDR1 is LGHNA and CDR2 is YNLKQL (reference sequence). The chain's CDR3 is CASSPGTYANSDYTF. The sequenced part of the CDR3 DNA is TGTGCCAGCAGCCCTGGGACATACGCAAACTCC.

This clone has a handful of counts. The genes and germline here are from mouse. The CDR3 is cut off 4 residues early in the read; its end comes from the germline J gene. This rearrangement joins TRBV1 to TRBJ2-3; 9 nucleotides agree with TRBD1. The germline V gene has CDR1 NSQYPW and CDR2 LRSPGD (reference sequence). CDR3 size: 15 residues. V lost 2 bases and J lost 3; bases outside the gene matches: 3. The CDR3: CTCSAFGTGAETLYF. The CDR3 bases that were read are TGCACCTGCAGTGCATTCGGGACAGGGGCAGAA.

At least ten counts were recorded for this clone. Genes and germline come from the mouse. The missing CDR3 end, 4 residues past where the read stops, is filled in from the germline J gene. The sample carries other DNA sequences with the same CDR3. J is TRBJ2-3 and V is TRBV1; D may be TRBD1 (6 bases). V was trimmed by 3 bases and J by 0 bases, leaving 10 bases between them. The CDR3 totals 15 residues. Germline CDR1 reads NSQYPW; CDR2 reads LRSPGD (reference sequence). The sequenced part of the CDR3 DNA is TGCACCTGCAGTGCGGGGACAACTAGTGCAGAA. Translating it yields CTCSAGTTSAE. The whole CDR3 is CTCSAGTTSAETLYF.

A note on this clone: The genes are named according to mouse. With the read ending 4 residues before the CDR3 end, the germline J gene is used to fill in that end. V is TRBV13-1 and J is TRBJ1-1, with 11 nucleotides matching TRBD1. This CDR3 comprises 14 residues. Germline V CDR1 and CDR2: NSHNY, SYGAGN. Partial CDR3 DNA: TGTGCCAGCAGGATGGGGACAGGGGGGACA. Protein product: CASRMGTGGT. The CDR3 in its entirety is CASRMGTGGTEVFF.

Notes on this clone: The gene names here belong to mouse. The DNA ends 4 residues before the CDR3 does, and the rest of the CDR3 is filled in from the germline J gene. The chain combines TRBV13-1 with TRBJ1-1; TRBD1 might be the D (5 bases). V dropped 3 bases and J dropped 0 bases, with 12 bases sitting between them. The CDR3 consists of 15 residues. From germline, CDR1 is NSHNY and CDR2 SYGAGN. The CDR3 bases that were read are TGTGCCAGCAGTGCTGACAGAACCGCAAACACA. Its protein product is CASSADRTANT. In full, the CDR3 is CASSADRTANTEVFF.

A note on this clone: Gene names and germline match the mouse. The read ends 4 residues shy of where the CDR3 ends; the end is completed using the germline J gene. The rearrangement links TRBV13-2 to TRBJ2-7; D gene uncertain. V lost 1 base and J 3 bases, leaving 5 bases between the germline ends. The length of the CDR3 is 12 residues. The germline V gene has CDR1 NNHNN and CDR2 SYGAGS (reference sequence). The CDR3 bases that were read are TGTGCCAGCGGTGATCCCAGCTAT. The encoded protein is CASGDPSY. From start to end, the CDR3 is CASGDPSYEQYF.

This clone was observed a handful of times. Gene names and germline match the mouse. This sample also contains other DNA sequences that code for the same CDR3. The CDR3 region is CTCSARDWGYEQYF. CDR3 bases read: TGCACCTGCAGTGCCCGGGACTGGGGGTAT. The gene calls are TRBV1 and TRBJ2-7; 11 positions agree with TRBD2. Read data end 4 residues before the CDR3 end; the end is taken from the germline J gene. The germline V gene has CDR1 NSQYPW and CDR2 LRSPGD (reference sequence). The CDR3 extends over 14 amino acids.

Points on this clone: Germline and genes: mouse. The missing CDR3 end, 4 residues past where the read stops, is filled in from the germline J gene. This sample includes further DNA sequences coding for the same CDR3. The chain employs TRBV1 and TRBJ1-1, with 7 bases matching TRBD1. This CDR3 has 14 residues. V was pared by 3 bases and J by 0 bases, with 1 base of the junction left unmatched. CDR1 is NSQYPW and CDR2 is LRSPGD in the germline V gene (reference sequence). Incomplete CDR3 DNA: TGCACCTGCAGTGCGGGACAGTCAAACACA. It encodes CTCSAGQSNT. The entire CDR3 protein reads CTCSAGQSNTEVFF. The whole variable domain, remainder taken from reference TRBV1 and TRBJ1-1, is VTLLEQNPRWRLVPRGQAVNLRCILKNSQYPWMSWYQQDLQKQLQWLFTLRSPGDKEVKSLPGADYLATRVTDTELRLQVANMSQGRTLYCTCSAGQSNTEVFFGKGTRLTVV.

In the case of this clone: Mouse gene names and germline throughout. Sequencing ends 4 residues short of the CDR3 end; the germline J gene provides the rest. This same CDR3 is encoded by further DNA sequences in the sample. This rearrangement joins TRBV19 to TRBJ2-1; TRBD1 aligns across 9 bases. CDR3 length equals 14 residues. Germline CDR1 and CDR2: FNHDT and SITEND (reference sequence). The V gene end was trimmed by 6 bases and the J gene end by 3 bases; junction bases not matched to a gene: 4. CDR3 DNA, as far as it was read: TGTGCCAGCACCTCGGGACAGGGCTATGCT. Residues: CASTSGQGYA. The full CDR3 sequence reads CASTSGQGYAEQFF.

About this clone: Germline and genes here are mouse. The CDR3 goes on 4 residues after the read ends, and that part is filled in from the germline J gene. This chain uses TRBV5 with TRBJ2-7; 8 bases fit TRBD2. The CDR3 runs to 13 residues. Germline loops: CDR1 LGHNA, CDR2 YNLKQL (reference sequence). The part of the CDR3 DNA that was read is TGTGCCAGCAGCCAAGCCTGGGGGGAT. This codes for CASSQAWGD. The entire CDR3 is CASSQAWGDEQYF.

Only a few counts were recorded for this clone. Germline and genes: mouse. Read coverage stops 4 residues before the CDR3 terminus; the germline J gene supplies the remainder. Other nucleotide sequences from this sample produce the same CDR3. The chain uses TRBV19 and TRBJ2-5; 8 nucleotides agree with TRBD1. In germline, CDR1 is FNHDT, CDR2 SITEND (reference sequence). The CDR3 is 13 residues long. The CDR3 spells CASSRQGRDTQYF. The CDR3 DNA, read in part, is TGTGCCAGCAGTAGACAGGGGAGGGAC.

This clone has just a few counts. All gene names here are mouse names. The read terminates 3 residues before the CDR3 end, so the remaining end is supplied by the germline J gene. The chain uses TRBV31 and TRBJ1-6; possibly TRBD1 for D (5 bases). TRBJ1-6 has ORF status, its function being uncertain. From germline, CDR1 is GKSSPN and CDR2 SITVG. Trimming took off 0 bases at V and 3 bases at J, with 9 bases between the two ends. The CDR3 sequence is 15 residues long. CDR3 loop: CAWSLDRNYNSPLYF. CDR3 DNA, as far as it was read: TGTGCCTGGAGTCTAGACAGAAACTATAATTCGCCC.

This clone turned up a few times. Gene names refer to mouse genes. The missing CDR3 end, 4 residues past where the read stops, is filled in from the germline J gene. J is TRBJ2-7 and V is TRBV19, with TRBD1 matching 8 bases. CDR3 length equals 14 residues. Germline CDR1 reads FNHDT; CDR2 reads SITEND (reference sequence). The sequenced part of the CDR3 DNA is TGTGCCAGCAGTCCTGGACAGGGTGGTGAT. This gives the protein CASSPGQGGD. The whole CDR3 sequence reads CASSPGQGGDEQYF. The complete variable domain, with remaining parts taken from reference TRBV19 and TRBJ2-7, reads GGIITQTPKFLIGQEGQKLTLKCQQNFNHDTMYWYRQDSGKGLRLIYYSITENDLQKGDLSEGYDASREKKSSFSLTVTSAQKNEMAVFLCASSPGQGGDEQYFGPGTRLTVL.

For this clone: Gene names and germline refer to mouse. The sequenced fragment ends 4 residues before the CDR3 boundary, so the rest is inferred from the germline J gene. This chain links TRBV13-3 with TRBJ2-2; 10 positions agree with TRBD1. This CDR3 is built from 16 residues. CDR1 is NNHDY and CDR2 is SYVADS in the germline V gene. V was pared by 4 bases and J by 4 bases, with 7 bases of the junction left unmatched. The CDR3 region is CASSLPGQGFTGQLYF. The CDR3 bases that were read are TGTGCCAGCAGTCTCCCGGGACAGGGGTTCACCGGG. The entire variable domain, with the rest obtained from reference TRBV13-3 and TRBJ2-2, is as follows: EAAVTQSPRSKVAVTGGKVTLSCHQTNNHDYMYWYRQDTGHGLRLIHYSYVADSTEKGDIPDGYKASRPSQENFSLILELASLSQTAVYFCASSLPGQGFTGQLYFGEGSKLTVL.

This clone was recorded a few times. Each gene name is a mouse one. CDR3 amino acids: CASSDPGVNSDYTF. CDR3 bases read: TGTGCCAGCAGTGATCCAGGGGTAAACTCC. The chain couples TRBV13-1 to TRBJ1-2, with D possibly matching TRBD1 (6 bases). The CDR3 is cut off 4 residues early in the read; its end comes from the germline J gene. The V end was cut by 1 base, the J end by 1 base, with 8 bases between. Germline V gives CDR1 NSHNY, CDR2 SYGAGN. This CDR3 region has 14 residues.

In regard to this clone: Mouse gene names apply. The DNA ends 4 residues before the CDR3 does, and the rest of the CDR3 is filled in from the germline J gene. The chain combines TRBV17 with TRBJ2-1; 8 bases map to TRBD1. CDR1 and CDR2 from the germline V gene are MNHDT and YYDKIL. The CDR3 has 15 amino acids. Trimming took 4 bases from V and 5 from J; bases not matched to a gene: 7. The CDR3 protein is CASSTGGRGHAEQFF. The part of the CDR3 DNA that was read is TGTGCTAGCAGTACAGGGGGCCGGGGACATGCT.

This clone was counted a few times. Gene names denote mouse genes. The observed sequence ends 4 residues before the CDR3 terminus, with the missing tail filled in from the germline J gene. This sequence joins TRBV1 and TRBJ2-5, with 10 positions matching TRBD2. Germline-derived CDR1 and CDR2 are NSQYPW and LRSPGD (reference sequence). With V trimmed by 4 bases and J by 2 bases, 3 bases remained unmatched. This CDR3 has 15 residues. The CDR3 sequence is CTCSGTGGSQDTQYF. The DNA read from the CDR3 is TGCACCTGCAGTGGGACTGGGGGTAGCCAAGAC.

As concerns this clone: Gene names are mouse gene names. The read comes to an end 4 residues before the CDR3 does, leaving the germline J gene to fill in the end. The sample carries other DNA sequences with the same CDR3. The chain recombines TRBV13-1 with TRBJ2-2, with 9 nucleotides matching TRBD1. Trimming cost V 7 bases and J 0 bases; bases outside gene matches: 1. Germline V gene lookup returns CDR1 NSHNY and CDR2 SYGAGN. CDR3 length: 14 residues. Partial CDR3 DNA: TGTGCCAGCCGGGACAGGGCAAACACCGGG. It yields the protein CASRDRANTG. The complete CDR3 reads CASRDRANTGQLYF.

Note on this clone: Genes and germline come from the mouse. The CDR3 is cut off 4 residues early in the read; its end comes from the germline J gene. The chain uses TRBV13-2 and TRBJ2-3, with D perhaps matching TRBD1 (5 bases). V lost 2 bases to trimming and J lost 4 bases, with 8 bases between them. CDR1 and CDR2 (germline): NNHNN, SYGAGS (reference sequence). The CDR3 runs to 13 residues. The DNA read from the CDR3 is TGTGCCAGCGGTGAGGACATTCCAGAA. It yields the protein CASGEDIPE. The CDR3 reads in full as CASGEDIPETLYF.

As concerns this clone: Gene names follow the mouse nomenclature. The read falls 4 residues short of the CDR3 end, and the missing part is taken from the germline J gene. The rearrangement uses TRBV31 and TRBJ1-2; tentatively, D is TRBD1 (5 bases). The CDR3 has 13 residues. Trimming stripped 2 bases from V and 1 base from J, with 8 bases between. Per germline, CDR1 GKSSPN and CDR2 SITVG. The CDR3 bases that were read are TGTGCCTGGAGTGGACACCTAAACTCC. It codes for CAWSGHLNS. The entire CDR3 sequence reads CAWSGHLNSDYTF. Full variable domain (outside the CDR3, taken from reference TRBV31 and TRBJ1-2): AQTIHQWPVAEIKAVGSPLSLGCTIKGKSSPNLYWYWQATGGTLQQLFYSITVGQVESVVQLNLSASRPKDDQFILSTEKLLLSHSGFYLCAWSGHLNSDYTFGSGTRLLVI.

This clone has a handful of counts. Germline and genes: mouse. Read sequence stops 4 residues before the CDR3 end, and the germline J gene provides the missing end. Other DNA sequences within the sample encode an identical CDR3. The V call is TRBV13-3, the J call TRBJ2-1; TRBD1 matches 9 bases. This CDR3 contains 14 residues. The germline gives CDR1 NNHDY, CDR2 SYVADS. Partial CDR3 DNA: TGTGCCAGCAGTGACCGGACAGGGGAGGCT. This gives the protein CASSDRTGEA. The full-length CDR3 reads as CASSDRTGEAEQFF.

Only a few counts were recorded for this clone. The listed genes are named as in mouse. The sequenced fragment ends 4 residues before the CDR3 boundary, so the rest is inferred from the germline J gene. V gene TRBV3 combines with J gene TRBJ2-5; 13 bases agree with TRBD2. The CDR3 runs 16 residues. Germline V lookup: CDR1 SNHLY, CDR2 FYNGKV (reference sequence). V shed 2 bases, J shed 3 bases, and the junction held 2 bases outside the gene matches. The part of the CDR3 DNA that was read is TGTGCCAGCAGCTTACGGGACTGGGGGGGGCAAGAC. Protein product: CASSLRDWGGQD. The complete CDR3 reads CASSLRDWGGQDTQYF.

This clone came up a few times. These gene names are mouse names. The read terminates 4 residues ahead of where the CDR3 ends, so the germline J gene completes it. This sequence joins TRBV29 and TRBJ2-5, with D possibly being TRBD1 (5 bases). CDR1 and CDR2 from the germline V gene are MSHET and SYDVDS. Trimming took off 6 bases at V and 2 bases at J, with 9 bases between the two ends. This CDR3 has 13 residues. The chain's CDR3 is CASSTGTQDTQYF. The sequenced part of the CDR3 DNA is TGTGCTAGCAGCACAGGAACCCAAGAC.

Notes on this clone: Germline and genes here are mouse. The read stops 4 residues short of the end of the CDR3; the missing end is completed from the germline J gene. This chain joins TRBV5 and TRBJ2-7; D gene ambiguous. Trimming shortened V by 4 bases and J by 3 bases, and 7 bases separated the two germline ends. This CDR3 has 12 amino acids. Germline CDR1 and CDR2: LGHNA and YNLKQL (reference sequence). The CDR3 sequence: CASSLDIYEQYF. The part of the CDR3 DNA that was read is TGTGCCAGCAGCCTCGACATCTAT.

This clone was recorded a few times. The gene names given are mouse names. The read falls 4 residues short of the CDR3 end, and the missing part is taken from the germline J gene. The rearrangement joins TRBV13-1 to TRBJ2-3, with TRBD2 matching 9 bases. The CDR3 covers 14 residues. CDR1 is NSHNY and CDR2 is SYGAGN in the germline V gene. Trimming at V came to 5 bases and at J to 1 base, leaving 2 bases not matched to a gene. The CDR3: CASRLGGRAETLYF. CDR3 DNA, as far as it was read: TGTGCCAGCAGACTGGGGGGTCGTGCAGAA.

This clone was picked up a small number of times. The genes are named according to mouse. The CDR3 end lies 4 residues beyond the end of the read and is filled in from the germline J gene. The chain uses TRBV4 and TRBJ2-1; tentative D call: TRBD1 (6 bases). The CDR3 is made up of 14 amino acids. CDR1 is LGHDT, CDR2 YNNKQL, per germline (reference sequence). The part of the CDR3 DNA that was read is TGTGCCAGCAGCTTTACAGGGAGTTGGGCT. Translating gives CASSFTGSWA. The full-length CDR3 reads as CASSFTGSWAEQFF. The variable domain in full, completed from reference TRBV4 and TRBJ2-1, reads ETAVFQTPNYHVTQVGNEVSFNCKQTLGHDTMYWYKQDSKKLLKIMFSYNNKQLIVNETVPRRFSPQSSDKAHLNLRIKSVEPEDSAVYLCASSFTGSWAEQFFGPGTRLTVL.

Notes on this clone: Gene names denote mouse genes. The CDR3 is cut off 4 residues early in the read; its end comes from the germline J gene. This sequence joins TRBV1 and TRBJ2-1; possibly TRBD1 for D (5 bases). Trimming removed 0 bases at V and 4 bases at J, with 10 bases between. The CDR3 runs to 15 residues. Germline loops: CDR1 NSQYPW, CDR2 LRSPGD (reference sequence). The CDR3 bases that were read are TGCACCTGCAGTGCAGATCCAGACAGATATGCT. Translating it yields CTCSADPDRYA. The entire CDR3 protein reads CTCSADPDRYAEQFF. Variable domain in full (rest from reference TRBV1 and TRBJ2-1): VTLLEQNPRWRLVPRGQAVNLRCILKNSQYPWMSWYQQDLQKQLQWLFTLRSPGDKEVKSLPGADYLATRVTDTELRLQVANMSQGRTLYCTCSADPDRYAEQFFGPGTRLTVL.

Concerning this clone: Genes here carry mouse names. The CDR3 goes on 4 residues after the read ends, and that part is filled in from the germline J gene. In the same sample, other DNA sequences code for this CDR3. V and J are TRBV5 and TRBJ1-1, with a weak D call TRBD1 (6 bases). This CDR3 is built from 12 residues. Germline CDR1 reads LGHNA; CDR2 reads YNLKQL (reference sequence). CDR3 protein: CASSQGQEEVFF. The part of the CDR3 DNA that was read is TGTGCCAGCAGCCAAGGACAGGAA.

Notes on this clone: Gene and germline names: mouse. The missing CDR3 end, 4 residues past where the read stops, is filled in from the germline J gene. This sequence joins TRBV13-1 and TRBJ2-2, with TRBD2 matching 12 bases. This CDR3 region has 16 residues. Germline-derived CDR1 and CDR2 are NSHNY and SYGAGN. CDR3 DNA (partial): TGTGCCAGCAGTGATGCGGGACTGGGGGGTGGGGGG. As protein: CASSDAGLGGGG. The entire CDR3 is CASSDAGLGGGGQLYF.